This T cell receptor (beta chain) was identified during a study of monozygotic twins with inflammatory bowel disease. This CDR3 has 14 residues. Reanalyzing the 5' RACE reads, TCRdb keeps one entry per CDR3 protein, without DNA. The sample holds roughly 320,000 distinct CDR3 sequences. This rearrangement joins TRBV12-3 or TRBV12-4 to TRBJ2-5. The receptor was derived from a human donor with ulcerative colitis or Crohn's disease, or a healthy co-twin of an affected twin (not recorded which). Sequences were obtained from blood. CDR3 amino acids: CASSLARPQETQYF.